Listed below are T cell receptor beta chains from one sample, sequenced in a study of blood T cell repertoires in COVID-19. Some clones are missing from TCRdb's copy, which holds only in-frame ones; the method was immunoSEQ multiplex PCR. This sample has around 250,000 clones, with around 86% found just once. Input material: peripheral blood. These receptors were collected from a woman aged 70-85 years with active or convalescent COVID-19. Each CDR3 is given with its conserved first and last residue. Each record gives: J gene, clone size, D gene, V gene, CDR3 DNA, CDR3 protein. The D gene is left open where the match is weak. A row's size may be missing; if present it is once, few, many or a size class.

>TRBJ1-1|NA|TRBD1|TRBV4-1
TGCGCCAGCAGCCAAGATAGGTTGGGACAGCTGAACACTGAAGCTTTCTTT
CASSQDRLGQLNTEAFF
>TRBJ2-5|NA|TRBD1|TRBV6-5
TGTGCCACCTGGGACAGCCAAAGGAGGACCCAGTACTTC
CATWDSQRRTQYF
>TRBJ1-6|NA|NA|TRBV6-2/TRBV6-3
TGTGCCAGCAGTTACGGACAGAGTAATTCACCCCTCCACTTT
CASSYGQSNSPLHF
>TRBJ1-2|NA|NA|TRBV4-3
TGCGCCAGCAGCCAACAGCGGACAGACGGTGGCTACACCTTC
CASSQQRTDGGYTF
>TRBJ2-3|NA|NA|TRBV5-4
TGTGCCAGCAGCTTGGGGGCGAGCACAGATACGCAGTATTTT
CASSLGASTDTQYF
>TRBJ1-5|NA|NA|TRBV18
TGTGCCAGCTCACCACGGGGCAGGGCAGAGCCCCAGCATTTT
CASSPRGRAEPQHF
>TRBJ2-5|NA|TRBD1|TRBV20-1
TGCAGTGCTCGTGGGACAGGAGTGCAGTACTTC
CSARGTGVQYF
>TRBJ2-4|NA|TRBD2|TRBV6-5
TGTGCCAGCAGTTACTCCCTAGCGGGGGGGAACATTCAGTACTTC
CASSYSLAGGNIQYF
>TRBJ2-1|NA|NA|TRBV2
TGTGCCAGTAGGCCGGGACTCCAAAGGTACCACAATGAGCAGTTCTTC
CASRPGLQRYHNEQFF
>TRBJ2-3|NA|NA|TRBV4-3
TGCGCCAGCAGCCAAGAAGTAGCCGTCAACCCAGATACGCAGTATTTT
CASSQEVAVNPDTQYF
>TRBJ2-3|NA|NA|TRBV19
TGTGCCAGTAGTCCCCGGTCCTCTTTAGATACGCAGTATTTT
CASSPRSSLDTQYF
>TRBJ1-1|NA|NA|TRBV5-4
TGTGCCAGCAGCTTGGAGAGGGAGAACACTGAAGCTTTCTTT
CASSLERENTEAFF
>TRBJ1-1|NA|NA|TRBV6-5
TGTGCCAGCAGTCACCCCGGGGGTACCACTGAAGCTTTCTTT
CASSHPGGTTEAFF
>TRBJ1-2|NA|NA|TRBV19
TGTGCCAGTAGTTCCACAGGAGTAGGTGGCTACACCTTC
CASSSTGVGGYTF
>TRBJ1-2|NA|TRBD1|TRBV7-8
TGTGCCAGCAGCCCCGGACAGGGTAGCTACACCTTC
CASSPGQGSYTF
>TRBJ1-6|NA|NA|TRBV9
TGTGCCAGCAGCGTAGCTCCCGGGGACAATAATTCACCCCTCCACTTT
CASSVAPGDNNSPLHF
>TRBJ1-4|NA|NA|TRBV6-5
TGTGCCAGCAGCTGGGGCCTTGGGATCGAAAAACTGTTTTTT
CASSWGLGIEKLFF
>TRBJ2-7|NA|NA|TRBV18
TGTGCCAGCTCACCAGAAGGACATTCCACCTACGAGCAGTACTTC
CASSPEGHSTYEQYF
>TRBJ2-7|NA|NA|TRBV5-1
TGCGCCAGCAGCTTGGCTCAAGCCGAACCTTACGAGCAGTACTTC
CASSLAQAEPYEQYF
>TRBJ2-5|NA|TRBD1|TRBV19
TGTGCCACCCGGGACAGTGTAGAGACCCAGTACTTC
CATRDSVETQYF
>TRBJ2-2|NA|TRBD1|TRBV18
TGTGCCAGCTCTCCTTCGGACAGGATCGGGGAGCTGTTTTTT
CASSPSDRIGELFF
>TRBJ1-3|NA|NA|TRBV20-1
TGCAGTGCTAGTCCATCGGGGGGGACTGGAAACACCATATATTTT
CSASPSGGTGNTIYF
>TRBJ2-5|NA|NA|TRBV5-8
TGTGCCAGCAGAAGACAGATTCAAGAGACCCAGTACTTC
CASRRQIQETQYF
>TRBJ2-5|NA|NA|TRBV3-1/TRBV3-2
TGTGCCAGCAGCCTGGTTGAGGATAGCCTCCAGTACTTC
CASSLVEDSLQYF
>TRBJ1-2|few|NA|TRBV6-2/TRBV6-3
TGTGCCAGCAGCCGACAGGCCGGGGGGCCGAATGGCTACACCTTC
CASSRQAGGPNGYTF
>TRBJ1-6|NA|NA|TRBV9
TGTGCCAGCAGCGTCGCGGTCTGGGATTCACCCCTCCACTTT
CASSVAVWDSPLHF
>TRBJ1-1|NA|TRBD1|TRBV6-2/TRBV6-3
TGTGCCAGCAGTCGCCCGGGACAGGGAAGCACTGAAGCTTTCTTT
CASSRPGQGSTEAFF
>TRBJ2-3|NA|NA|TRBV20-1
TGCAGTGCTAGTGGTAAGGGGCCTAGCACAGATACGCAGTATTTT
CSASGKGPSTDTQYF
>TRBJ1-1|NA|NA|TRBV7-3
TGTGCCAGCAGCCCCGTGAGAGGCGCGAACACTGAAGCTTTCTTT
CASSPVRGANTEAFF
>TRBJ2-7|NA|NA|TRBV7-9
TGTGCCAGCAGCTTTGCACCCCTATACGAGCAGTACTTC
CASSFAPLYEQYF
>TRBJ2-2|NA|NA|TRBV6-5
TGTGCCAGCAAAAAACAGGGCGTACGGGAGCTGTTTTTT
CASKKQGVRELFF